Here is one T cell receptor beta chain with its context. Its recognized antigen is unknown. The input lacks base qualities; no much larger clone sits a single base away. Library preparation employed the immunoSEQ multiplex PCR assay. In the original analysis: A statistical classification framework was developed to diagnose cytomegalovirus status using the catalog of TCR beta chain sequences. Held by TCRdb, this immuneACCESS table contains in-frame sequences only and omits some clones. Under half of the omission traces to an unresolved V gene where checked; the cause of the rest is unknown. For V, J and clone size, that table is used; D and trimming come from the DNA. Present in this sample are a few hundred thousand clones, about 90% of which were seen just once. The ten largest clones capture around 1% of the sample. CDR1 is given as KGHSH and CDR2 as LQKENI, both from the germline V gene. Trimmed from V: 3 bases; trimmed from J: 2 bases; junction bases lacking a gene match: 6. The CDR3 covers 15 residues, taking in both the cysteine and the phenylalanine. Kept here is only the CDR3 DNA, which spans 45 bases and is read in frame from base 1.

Separate from the approximately 700-subject first cohort, the validation cohort of about 130 subjects was the group to which the donors belonged. The sample is drawn from a study of cytomegalovirus exposure and HLA in healthy donors listed by TCRdb under 2017. About the investigation overall: According to a later analysis, one platform produced both the 120 validation repertoires and the roughly 640 repertoires of the first cohort. The aim of the study was to test whether cataloging public T cell receptors could identify signatures of past pathogen exposure. To predict cytomegalovirus infection status, the study combined high-throughput TCR immunosequencing, statistical association of individual TCRs with disease status, and machine learning. In addition to the first cohort of 666 subjects, a separate validation cohort of approximately 130 different subjects was used. Study-level results and caveats: The authors suggested that the approach could potentially be generalized to other disease states and immunological phenotypes. The study listed 150 to 200 TCR beta chains as associated with cytomegalovirus. The classifier was reported to diagnose cytomegalovirus status with high specificity and sensitivity in both the original cohort and the validation cohort. All 120 or so repertoires were used to score co-occurrence in the validation cohort in a later analysis, because that analysis had no HLA typing for the cohort. A later analysis found that TCRs clustered in the first cohort also tended to co-occur in the 110 or so validation repertoires, with more than 90% of cluster scores above 0. Across donors, most TCR sequences were observed very rarely, whereas some public TCRs were present in many individuals. A few of the identified cytomegalovirus-associated TCR beta chains were confirmed in vitro to be specific for cytomegalovirus antigens.

The sample consisted of PBMCs. The chain links TRBV18 with TRBJ1-2, with 7 middle bases fitting TRBD1. This TCR was sampled from a woman aged 18-29 years in good health and CMV-seronegative. The sequenced DNA is TGTGCCAGCTCACCTGACAGGGTTGGAAACTATGGCTACACCTTC. It specifies CASSPDRVGNYGYTF.